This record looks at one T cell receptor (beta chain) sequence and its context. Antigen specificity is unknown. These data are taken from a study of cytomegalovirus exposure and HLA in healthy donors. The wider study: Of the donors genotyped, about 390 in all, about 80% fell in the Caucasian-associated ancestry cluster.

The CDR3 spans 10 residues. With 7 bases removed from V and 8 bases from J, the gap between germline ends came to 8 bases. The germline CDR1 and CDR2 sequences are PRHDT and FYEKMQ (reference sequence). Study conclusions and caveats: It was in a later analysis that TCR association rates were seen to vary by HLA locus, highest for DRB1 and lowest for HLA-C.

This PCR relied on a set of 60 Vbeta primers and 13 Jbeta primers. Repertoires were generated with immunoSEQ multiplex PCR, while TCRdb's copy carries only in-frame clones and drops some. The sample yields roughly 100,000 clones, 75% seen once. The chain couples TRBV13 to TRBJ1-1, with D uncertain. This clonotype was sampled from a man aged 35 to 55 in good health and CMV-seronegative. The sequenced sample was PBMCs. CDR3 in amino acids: CASIHGEAFF. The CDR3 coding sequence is TGTGCCAGCATCCACGGGGAAGCTTTCTTT.